The present T cell receptor (beta chain) was sequenced within a study of blood T cell repertoires in COVID-19. Study-wide context: Sites across the United States, Italy and Spain contributed samples from acute and convalescent COVID-19. The cDNA or gDNA used as material had been derived from T cells, B-cell-depleted T cells, or PBMCs.

The table came from immunoSEQ multiplex PCR; TCRdb's copy has only in-frame clones and leaves some out. The sample records around 190,000 clones, roughly 84% being singletons. J was trimmed by 4 bases and V by 4 bases; bases with no gene match: 6. CDR3 size: 15 residues. Germline CDR1 and CDR2: SGHVS and FQNEAQ. Researchers sorted participants into cohorts using their self-reported clinical history. Each exposed participant met a COVID-19 case in the 2 weeks preceding study entry. The clonotype originates from a woman in her 30s who had been exposed to COVID-19. This sequence joins TRBV7-8 and TRBJ1-5; TRBD1 aligns across 8 bases. The sequenced material came from PBMCs or T cells enriched from blood (not recorded which). CDR3 amino acids: CASSSWDRQNQPQHF. In DNA, the CDR3 is TGTGCCAGCAGCTCCTGGGACAGGCAAAATCAGCCCCAGCATTTT.